These 8 T cell receptor beta chains share one sample of origin, sequenced in a study of T cell clonality in common variable immunodeficiency (dated by TCRdb to the mid-2010s). Library creation used the immunoSEQ multiplex PCR assay. What TCRdb holds here is the immuneACCESS table cut down to in-frame rearrangements. Part of the clones is not present; checked against another copy, under half of the missing clones reflect an unresolved V gene, and the others are unexplained. The table puts approximately 52,000 clones in this sample, none counted just once. Approximately 3.6% of the sample goes to the ten largest clones. Sequenced input: peripheral blood mononuclear cells. The receptors were sampled from a person aged 18 to 69 in good health.

This clone showed up many times. The CDR3 end falls 3 residues outside the read, so it is completed with the germline J gene. The gene calls are TRBV6-2 or TRBV6-3 and TRBJ2-3; TRBD2 agrees at 11 bases. The CDR3 runs to 14 residues. V shed 4 bases, J shed 5 bases, and the junction held 2 bases outside the gene matches. CDR1 MNHEY and CDR2 SVGEGT come from the germline V gene. The CDR3 region is CASSSGLAGDTQYF. The part of the CDR3 DNA that was read is TGTGCCAGCAGTTCCGGACTAGCGGGAGATACG.

This clone showed up many times. The missing CDR3 end, 3 residues past where the read stops, is filled in from the germline J gene. The chain couples TRBV20-1 to TRBJ2-1; 14 nucleotides line up with TRBD2. CDR1 DFQATT and CDR2 SNEGSKA come from the germline V gene (reference sequence). The CDR3 has 15 residues. J lost 8 bases, V lost 1 base, and 4 bases had no gene match. CDR3 DNA, as far as it was read: TGCAGTGCTAGAGGGGGACTAGCGGGAGTTGATGAG. Amino acids: CSARGGLAGVDE. The complete CDR3 sequence is CSARGGLAGVDEQFF.

This clone appeared many times. The read comes to an end 3 residues before the CDR3 does, leaving the germline J gene to fill in the end. The rearrangement joins TRBV6-2 or TRBV6-3 to TRBJ1-1; unclear D gene. The CDR3 extends over 14 amino acids. Germline values: CDR1 MNHEY, CDR2 SVGEGT. The germline V and J ends were trimmed by 6 bases and 1 base, with 12 bases remaining between them. The DNA read from the CDR3 is TGTGCCAGCAGCTCCACCTATGAGAACACTGAA. Its translation: CASSSTYENTE. The whole CDR3 protein is CASSSTYENTEAFF.

This clone was recorded a few times. The read stops 3 residues short of the end of the CDR3; the missing end is completed from the germline J gene. This sequence joins TRBV13 and TRBJ1-1, with TRBD1 matching 10 bases. J was trimmed by 3 bases and V by 5 bases; bases with no gene match: 9. Germline V gene data show CDR1 as PRHDT and CDR2 as FYEKMQ (reference sequence). This CDR3 comprises 16 residues. CDR3 bases read: TGTGCCAGCAGCCCGGGACAGGGGACCATGCACACTGAA. Its translation: CASSPGQGTMHTE. The full-length CDR3 reads as CASSPGQGTMHTEAFF.

This clone has a handful of counts. The read falls 3 residues short of the CDR3 end, and the missing part is taken from the germline J gene. The gene calls are TRBV2 and TRBJ1-5; TRBD1 matches at 9 bases. Per germline, CDR1 SNHLY and CDR2 FYNNEI. The CDR3 has 15 amino acids. V trimming: 3 bases; J trimming: 6 bases; junction bases outside the gene matches: 6. The CDR3 is CASSDDRGVTQPQHF. The sequenced part of the CDR3 DNA is TGTGCCAGCAGTGACGACAGGGGGGTCACTCAGCCC.

Concerning this clone: The CDR3 end is not reached by the read, which stops 3 residues before it; the germline J gene fills it in. The chain has TRBV10-3 and TRBJ2-1; TRBD2 matches at 10 bases. Germline trimming cut 6 bases from V and 5 bases from J; bases unmatched to any gene: 4. Germline V gives CDR1 ENHRY, CDR2 SYGVKD. The CDR3 consists of 14 residues. CDR3 DNA (partial): TGTGCCATCAGCTCCCTAGCGGGAGACAATGAG. Its translation is CAISSLAGDNE. The complete CDR3 reads CAISSLAGDNEQFF.

This clone was detected many times. The read ends 3 residues before the CDR3 terminus; that terminus is restored from the germline J gene. The chain couples TRBV6-1 to TRBJ2-7; D gene ambiguous. The germline gives CDR1 MNHNS, CDR2 SASEGT. The CDR3 consists of 16 residues. V lost 1 base and J 0 bases, leaving 13 bases between the germline ends. This CDR3 is CASSEVQASLSYEQYF. Incomplete CDR3 DNA: TGTGCCAGCAGTGAAGTTCAGGCCTCCCTCTCCTACGAG.

This clone was seen repeatedly, ten times or more. The read ends 3 residues early relative to the CDR3; the germline J gene fills the gap. The chain uses TRBV19 and TRBJ2-7; TRBD2 agrees at 12 bases. The CDR3 totals 17 residues. Trimming at V came to 5 bases and at J to 3 bases, leaving 11 bases not matched to a gene. Germline V lookup: CDR1 LNHDA, CDR2 SQIVND (reference sequence). Incomplete CDR3 DNA: TGTGCCAGTAGTCCGAGACTAGCGGGAGTACATTTCTACGAG. This sequence encodes CASSPRLAGVHFYE. The entire CDR3 reads CASSPRLAGVHFYEQYF.